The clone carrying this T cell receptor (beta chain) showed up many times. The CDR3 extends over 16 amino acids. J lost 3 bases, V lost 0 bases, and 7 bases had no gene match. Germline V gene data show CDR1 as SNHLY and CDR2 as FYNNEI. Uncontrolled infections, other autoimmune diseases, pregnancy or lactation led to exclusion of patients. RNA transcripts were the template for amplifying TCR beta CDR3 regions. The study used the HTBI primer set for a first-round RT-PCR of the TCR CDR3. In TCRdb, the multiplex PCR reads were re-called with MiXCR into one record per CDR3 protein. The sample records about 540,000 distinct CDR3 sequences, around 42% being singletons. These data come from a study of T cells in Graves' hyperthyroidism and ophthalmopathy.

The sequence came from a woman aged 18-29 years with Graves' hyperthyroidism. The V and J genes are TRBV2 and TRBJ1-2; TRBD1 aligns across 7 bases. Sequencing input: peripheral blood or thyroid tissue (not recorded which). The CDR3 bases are TGTGCCAGCAGTGAAGCAGCAAGACAGGGTTACTATGGCTACACCTTC. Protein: CASSEAARQGYYGYTF.